This T cell receptor (beta chain) was recovered during a study of cytomegalovirus exposure and HLA in healthy donors. For the study at large: A prior analysis found roughly 110 million unique TCR beta sequences from around 200 million T cells. Study-wide points: Most CMV-associated TCR beta chains appeared HLA-restricted in a later analysis. Some TCR beta chains (164 of them) were listed as cytomegalovirus-associated. While the bulk of TCR sequences proved rare, some public TCRs turned up in many donors.

The germline V gene has CDR1 SGHRS and CDR2 YFSETQ. V gave up 0 bases and J gave up 3 bases, with 7 bases separating them. The CDR3 is 14 amino acids. PCR involved 60 Vbeta and 13 Jbeta primers. The protocol was immunoSEQ multiplex PCR, while the TCRdb copy is restricted to in-frame clones and leaves out a portion. The table has roughly 120,000 clones, around four fifths seen once. Comment on this clone: Antigen unknown.

This TCR came from a male donor in good health and CMV-seropositive. The specimen sequenced was PBMCs. The genes are TRBV5-1 and TRBJ1-3; no firm D call. In DNA form, the CDR3 reads TGCGCCAGCAGCTTGGACGGGATTGGAAACACCATATATTTT. This sequence encodes CASSLDGIGNTIYF.